One sample yielded the 13 T cell receptor beta chains listed below, sequenced in a study of control samples from healthy donors and cancer patients. Generated by immunoSEQ multiplex PCR, the TCRdb table keeps only in-frame clones and is missing some. The sample carries some 80,000 clones, 85% to 95% recorded once. The sequenced material came from blood. The receptor source for this set is a woman between 55 and 75 years old in good health.

This clone was counted between two and nine times. This chain uses TRBV4-1 with TRBJ2-3; 10 nucleotides align to TRBD2. V shed 1 base, J shed 2 bases, and the junction held 6 bases outside the gene matches. Germline CDR1 is MGHRA and CDR2 is YSYEKL. The CDR3 runs 17 residues. CDR3 in amino acids: CASSQAQAGGFTDTQYF. The DNA of the CDR3 is TGCGCCAGCAGCCAAGCCCAAGCGGGAGGGTTCACAGATACGCAGTATTTT.

The rearrangement uses TRBV18 and TRBJ1-1; 7 nucleotides agree with TRBD1. The J segment lost 6 bases and the V segment lost 0 bases, leaving 7 bases of the junction unmatched. The CDR3 has 15 amino acids. Germline V gene lookup returns CDR1 KGHSH and CDR2 LQKENI. Here the CDR3 DNA reads TGTGCCAGCTCACCACCGGGACAGAGGGGCCCTGAAGCTTTCTTT. Protein product: CASSPPGQRGPEAFF.

This chain connects TRBV18 to TRBJ2-1; D is ambiguous. This CDR3 has 13 residues. Germline V gives CDR1 KGHSH, CDR2 LQKENI. Trimming removed 3 bases from V and 9 bases from J, with 12 bases in between. The CDR3 protein is CASSPPSSGEQFF. CDR3 sequence (DNA): TGTGCCAGCTCACCCCCTTCGTCGGGTGAGCAGTTCTTC.

J is TRBJ1-2 and V is TRBV24-1; the D gene is possibly TRBD1 (5 bases). The CDR3 loop spans 13 amino acids. V was cut by 3 bases and J by 8 bases, with 12 bases left in between. Looked up from germline, CDR1 is KGHDR and CDR2 is SFDVKD. The CDR3: CATSDTAGLGYTF. Here the CDR3 DNA reads TGTGCCACCAGTGATACAGCAGGGTTGGGCTACACCTTC.

The J gene is TRBJ2-1, the V gene TRBV4-3; either TRBD1 or TRBD2 may supply D (6 bases each). CDR1 is LGHNA, CDR2 YSLEER, per germline. This CDR3 has 16 residues. Deletions cut 1 base from V and 5 bases from J, with 15 bases between. CDR3 DNA sequence: TGCGCCAGCAGCCAAGGTACCCAGAGGGGGGACAATGAGCAGTTCTTC. Translating it yields CASSQGTQRGDNEQFF.

The chain couples TRBV2 to TRBJ2-1; the match to TRBD1 covers 7 bases. With V trimmed by 4 bases and J by 8 bases, 8 bases remained unmatched. The CDR3 sequence is 14 residues long. Germline assignment: CDR1 SNHLY and CDR2 FYNNEI. The CDR3 sequence: CASSVVRGLDEQFF. The CDR3 region has the DNA TGTGCCAGCAGTGTCGTCAGGGGGTTGGATGAGCAGTTCTTC.

This sequence joins TRBV19 and TRBJ2-3, with TRBD2 identical over 10 bases. The CDR3 loop spans 15 amino acids. V lost 6 bases, J lost 1 base, and 4 bases stayed unmatched. CDR1 is LNHDA, CDR2 SQIVND, per germline (reference sequence). The DNA for the CDR3 is TGTGCCAGTAGCCGAGGGACTAGCGGCACAGATACGCAGTATTTT. Protein sequence: CASSRGTSGTDTQYF.

This clone was counted a single time. The chain employs TRBV5-4 and TRBJ2-1; D unclear. This CDR3 contains 13 residues. The germline V gene encodes CDR1 SGHNT and CDR2 YYREEE (reference sequence). V dropped 1 base and J dropped 7 bases, with 9 bases sitting between them. The CDR3 loop reads CASSLTFGNEQFF. The CDR3 nucleotides read TGTGCCAGCAGCTTGACCTTTGGGAATGAGCAGTTCTTC.

The J gene is TRBJ1-5, the V gene TRBV28; D possibly corresponds to TRBD1 (6 bases). V was cut by 6 bases and J by 6 bases, with 18 bases left in between. CDR1 MDHEN and CDR2 SYDVKM come from the germline V gene. The CDR3 has 15 residues. The DNA for the CDR3 is TGTGCCAGCAGGCCTCCCGGGGGCGGCGGTCAGCCCCAGCATTTT. Translated: CASRPPGGGGQPQHF.

The rearrangement uses TRBV30 and TRBJ1-1, with D uncertain. CDR1 and CDR2 (germline): GTSNPN, SVGIG (reference sequence). Trimming pared 5 bases from V and 0 bases from J, leaving 7 bases between. The CDR3 is 12 residues long. CDR3 bases: TGTGCCTGGTTAAGATTGAACACTGAAGCTTTCTTT. The encoded protein is CAWLRLNTEAFF.

The J gene is TRBJ1-5, the V gene TRBV20-1; TRBD1 is a possible D gene (6 bases). Trimming took off 3 bases at V and 5 bases at J, with 14 bases between the two ends. CDR3 length equals 14 residues. CDR1 DFQATT and CDR2 SNEGSKA come from the germline V gene (reference sequence). The CDR3 sequence is CSASLDGGHQPQHF. CDR3 nucleotides: TGCAGTGCTAGTCTGGACGGGGGGCATCAGCCCCAGCATTTT.

The genes are TRBV27 and TRBJ2-7, with 10 bases identical to TRBD1. Trimming took 7 bases from V and 4 from J; bases not matched to a gene: 16. The CDR3 spans 17 residues. CDR1 and CDR2 from the germline V gene are MNHEY and SMNVEV (reference sequence). Here the CDR3 reads CASIKSTGGAIQYEQYF. Written as DNA, the CDR3 is TGTGCCAGCATCAAGTCGACAGGGGGCGCGATCCAGTACGAGCAGTACTTC.

This sequence joins TRBV24-1 and TRBJ2-7, with 11 bases identical to TRBD1. Germline CDR1 reads KGHDR; CDR2 reads SFDVKD. The trim removed 4 bases at V and 0 bases at J, leaving 1 base unmatched. This CDR3 spans 15 amino acids. CDR3 DNA: TGTGCCACCAGTGACGGGACAGGGGGCTCCTACGAGCAGTACTTC. It is translated as CATSDGTGGSYEQYF.